Presented here are 18 T cell receptor beta chains from one specimen sequenced in a study of blood T cell repertoires in COVID-19. TCRdb's table, derived via immunoSEQ multiplex PCR, lists solely in-frame clones and lacks some. The sample lists 250,000 to 300,000 clones; around 89% were seen once. The sequenced sample consisted of PBMCs or T cells enriched from blood (not recorded which). The receptors come from a man in his forties who had recovered from COVID-19.

CDR3 loop: CASSSDRSMNTEAFF. CDR3 sequence (DNA): TGTGCCAGCAGTTCGGACAGATCAATGAACACTGAAGCTTTCTTT. This chain links TRBV6-5 with TRBJ1-1, with D possibly TRBD1 on 6 matching bases. This CDR3 region has 15 residues. V was trimmed by 4 bases and J by 0 bases, leaving 12 bases between them. Germline CDR1 and CDR2: MNHEY and SVGAGI.

The V and J genes are TRBV2 and TRBJ2-3; TRBD2 agrees at 9 bases. CDR3 length: 14 amino acids. Per the germline V gene, CDR1 is SNHLY and CDR2 is FYNNEI. Trimming cost V 9 bases and J 7 bases; bases outside gene matches: 11. The CDR3 spells CASSSSGGPNTQYF. In nucleotides, the CDR3 is TGTGCCAGTTCAAGCAGCGGGGGGCCCAATACGCAGTATTTT.

This clone was counted only a few times. V usage is TRBV4-2 and J usage is TRBJ1-1; D possibly corresponds to TRBD1 (6 bases). Germline CDR1 reads LGHNA; CDR2 reads YNFKEQ. This CDR3 is 16 amino acids long. Deletions cut 1 base from V and 0 bases from J, with 12 bases between. This CDR3 is CASSQGNGDMNTEAFF. Here the CDR3 DNA reads TGTGCCAGCAGCCAAGGCAACGGGGACATGAACACTGAAGCTTTCTTT.

The chain joins TRBV16 to TRBJ1-1; D is possibly TRBD1 (6 bases). This CDR3 region has 12 residues. Deletions cut 4 bases from V and 8 bases from J, with 11 bases between. Germline V gene lookup returns CDR1 KGHSY and CDR2 FQNENV. The CDR3 region has the DNA TGTGCCAGCAGCCGATATGGACAGGAAGCTTTCTTT. Protein sequence: CASSRYGQEAFF.

With regard to this clone: One end of the junction is discordant with germline, which a read error may explain. V usage is TRBV7-9 and J usage is TRBJ1-4, with no clear D. The CDR3 sequence is 13 residues long. The germline V gene encodes CDR1 SEHNR and CDR2 FQNEAQ (reference sequence). Written as DNA, the CDR3 is TGTGCCAGCAGCTTAGGTGGAGCTGAACAACTGTTTTTT. Protein sequence: CASSLGGAEQLFF.

Written as DNA, the CDR3 is TGTGCCAGCAGACAACCAGGGGCGAAAAATGAAAAACTGTTTTTT. It specifies CASRQPGAKNEKLFF. The chain couples TRBV4-2 to TRBJ1-4; possible D gene TRBD1, 6 bases. The CDR3 consists of 15 residues. V lost 6 bases, J lost 5 bases, and 16 bases lay in between. Germline values: CDR1 LGHNA, CDR2 YNFKEQ.

The J gene is TRBJ2-2, the V gene TRBV13; D may be TRBD1 (6 bases). This CDR3 comprises 14 residues. Deletions cut 2 bases from V and 5 bases from J, with 9 bases between. The V gene's germline CDR1 is PRHDT and CDR2 FYEKMQ (reference sequence). The CDR3 DNA reads TGTGCCAGCAGCTTATGGGGGCTGACCGGGGAGCTGTTTTTT. As protein: CASSLWGLTGELFF.

The sample holds one count of this clone. V usage is TRBV11-3 and J usage is TRBJ1-1; perhaps TRBD1 as D (5 bases). CDR1 is SGHNT and CDR2 is YENEEA in the germline V gene. The CDR3 extends over 16 amino acids. V gave up 5 bases and J gave up 0 bases, with 16 bases separating them. CDR3 nucleotides: TGTGCCAGCAGCCCACGCTCAGGGTCCATGAACACTGAAGCTTTCTTT. Translating gives CASSPRSGSMNTEAFF.

The chain couples TRBV19 to TRBJ2-1; TRBD2 matches at 7 bases. The germline CDR1 and CDR2 sequences are LNHDA and SQIVND (reference sequence). The CDR3 has 14 residues. J gave up 5 bases and V 3 bases, and 4 bases lay outside the gene matches. The CDR3 loop is CASSIAGVDNEQFF. DNA for the CDR3: TGTGCCAGTAGTATCGCGGGGGTGGACAATGAGCAGTTCTTC.

This chain connects TRBV19 to TRBJ1-1; D is possibly TRBD1 (5 bases). Germline V lookup: CDR1 LNHDA, CDR2 SQIVND (reference sequence). Deletions cut 6 bases from V and 3 bases from J, with 17 bases between. The length of the CDR3 is 15 residues. This chain's CDR3 is CASRLLQGLYTEAFF. CDR3 coding DNA: TGTGCCAGTAGGCTGCTCCAGGGTTTGTACACTGAAGCTTTCTTT.

The rearrangement uses TRBV12-3 or TRBV12-4 and TRBJ2-7; D is possibly TRBD2 (6 bases). CDR3 length: 13 amino acids. Trimming left V 3 bases short and J 2 bases short, with 8 bases between. CDR3 in DNA: TGTGCCAGCAGTTTGGAGGGACCCTACGAGCAGTACTTC. Translated, it gives CASSLEGPYEQYF.

The chain carries TRBV10-1 and TRBJ2-3, with D tentatively TRBD1 (9 bases). The CDR3 covers 19 residues. CDR1 and CDR2 (germline): WNHNN, SYGVQD (reference sequence). Trimming left V 9 bases short and J 1 base short, with 29 bases between. The CDR3 DNA reads as TGCGCCAGACTTCCGGGACAGGGATGGCGGGAGGTCGGCACAGATACGCAGTATTTT. This codes for CARLPGQGWREVGTDTQYF.

In this sample, this clone turned up once. The chain combines TRBV10-3 with TRBJ2-7; 10 bases agree with TRBD2. The length of the CDR3 is 16 residues. With V trimmed by 6 bases and J by 3 bases, 11 bases remained unmatched. Germline V gene data show CDR1 as ENHRY and CDR2 as SYGVKD. The CDR3 here is CAIRKGGLAADYEQYF. In DNA form, the CDR3 reads TGTGCCATCAGAAAGGGAGGACTAGCGGCAGACTACGAGCAGTACTTC.

This chain uses TRBV10-3 with TRBJ2-1; possible D gene TRBD2, 5 bases. The germline V gene has CDR1 ENHRY and CDR2 SYGVKD. V was cut by 3 bases and J by 5 bases, with 14 bases left in between. The CDR3 runs to 15 residues. The CDR3 sequence: CAISEMSGGDNEQFF. The CDR3 region has the DNA TGTGCCATCAGTGAAATGAGCGGAGGAGACAATGAGCAGTTCTTC.

This chain connects TRBV18 to TRBJ1-2; D perhaps matches TRBD1 (6 bases). Trimming removed 3 bases at V and 4 bases at J, with 9 bases between. The germline CDR1 and CDR2 sequences are KGHSH and LQKENI. The CDR3 covers 13 residues. DNA of the CDR3: TGTGCCAGCTCACCCGGCAGGGGCTATGGCTACACCTTC. Residues: CASSPGRGYGYTF.

V gene TRBV2 combines with J gene TRBJ1-6; no definite D call. V dropped 7 bases and J dropped 8 bases, with 9 bases sitting between them. The CDR3 loop spans 12 amino acids. CDR1 is SNHLY, CDR2 FYNNEI, per germline. This chain's CDR3 is CASTTSHSPLHF. The CDR3 nucleotides read TGTGCCAGCACCACCAGTCATTCACCCCTCCACTTT.

In DNA form, the CDR3 reads TGCAGCGGCACAGGGGTGGGTGAGCAGTTCTTC. It codes for CSGTGVGEQFF. The rearrangement uses TRBV29-1 and TRBJ2-1; the match to TRBD1 covers 7 bases. This CDR3 contains 11 residues. Trimming at V came to 7 bases and at J to 9 bases, leaving 6 bases not matched to a gene. The germline CDR1 and CDR2 sequences are SQVTM and ANQGSEA.

This rearrangement joins TRBV27 to TRBJ2-3; 8 bases line up with TRBD1. Trimming at V came to 5 bases and at J to 2 bases, leaving 6 bases not matched to a gene. CDR1 is MNHEY, CDR2 SMNVEV, per germline (reference sequence). The CDR3 covers 15 residues. The CDR3 sequence: CASSIRDRNTDTQYF. The DNA for the CDR3 is TGTGCCAGCAGTATCCGGGACAGGAACACAGATACGCAGTATTTT.